The T cell receptor (beta chain) under discussion was sequenced for a study of T-cell reconstitution after alpha-beta-depleted transplantation in children. The study, taken as a whole, reports: Newly made T cells mostly supplied T-cell counts and diversity one year after transplant. Approximately two months post-transplant, alpha-beta T cells reportedly originated from several hundred expanded graft clones. Some patients' high day-60 TCRbeta diversity was attributed to recipient cells surviving conditioning.

The TCRbeta library was prepared with unique molecular identifiers. TCRdb reprocessed the PCR reads via MiXCR and lists one record per CDR3 protein. The table shows fewer than 550,000 distinct CDR3 sequences, with roughly 10% occurring only once. The CDR3 is 16 amino acids. V was trimmed by 6 bases and J by 3 bases, leaving 19 bases between them. In germline, CDR1 is MNHNS, CDR2 SASEGT. Only a few counts were recorded for this clonotype. Its antigen is as yet unknown. The sample in question was PBMCs, mostly from graft donor cells, obtained 180 days after TCRalphabeta/CD19-depleted stem cell transplant. The chain is built from TRBV6-1 and TRBJ2-3, with D perhaps TRBD1 or TRBD2 (5 bases each). The origin of this receptor is a female patient between 2 and 15 years old who had a stem cell transplant for aplastic anemia, so the T cells may come from the graft donor. The CDR3 bases are TGTGCCAGCAGAACCCGCTGGGGCGGGTGGACAGATACGCAGTATTTT. Residues: CASRTRWGGWTDTQYF.